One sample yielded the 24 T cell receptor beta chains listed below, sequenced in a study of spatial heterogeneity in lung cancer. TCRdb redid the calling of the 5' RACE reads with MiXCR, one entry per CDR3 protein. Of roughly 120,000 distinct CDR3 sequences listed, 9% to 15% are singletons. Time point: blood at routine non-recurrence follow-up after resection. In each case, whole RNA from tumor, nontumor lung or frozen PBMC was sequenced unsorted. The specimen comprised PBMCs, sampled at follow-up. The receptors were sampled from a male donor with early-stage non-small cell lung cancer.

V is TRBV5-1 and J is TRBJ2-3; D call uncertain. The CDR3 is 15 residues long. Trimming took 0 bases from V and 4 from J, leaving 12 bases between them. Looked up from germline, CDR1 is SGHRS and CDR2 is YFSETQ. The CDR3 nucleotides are TGCGCCAGCAGCTTGGCGACGCTGGCCGCAGATACGCAGTATTTT. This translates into CASSLATLAADTQYF.

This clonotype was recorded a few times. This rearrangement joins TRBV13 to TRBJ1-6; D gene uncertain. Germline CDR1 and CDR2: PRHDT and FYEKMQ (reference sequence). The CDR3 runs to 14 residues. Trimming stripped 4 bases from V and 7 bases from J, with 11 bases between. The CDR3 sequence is CASSYVRGNSPLHF. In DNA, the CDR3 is TGTGCCAGCAGCTACGTGCGGGGAAATTCACCCCTCCACTTT.

CDR3 DNA sequence: TGCAGTGCTAGTTTAGGGGGCAATCAGCCCCAGCATTTT. As protein: CSASLGGNQPQHF. The chain uses TRBV20-1 and TRBJ1-5, with D possibly TRBD1 on 5 matching bases. The CDR3 runs 13 residues. V was trimmed by 3 bases and J by 2 bases, leaving 8 bases between them. Per the germline V gene, CDR1 is DFQATT and CDR2 is SNEGSKA (reference sequence).

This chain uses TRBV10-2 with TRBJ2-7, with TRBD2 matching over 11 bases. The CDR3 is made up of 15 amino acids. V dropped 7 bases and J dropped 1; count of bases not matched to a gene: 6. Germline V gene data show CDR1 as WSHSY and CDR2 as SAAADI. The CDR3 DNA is TGCGCCAGCACCTTTGCTAGCGGGGGGTCCTACGAGCAGTACTTC. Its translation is CASTFASGGSYEQYF.

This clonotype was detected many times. Here the CDR3 reads CASSVPSGGPFF. As DNA, the CDR3 is TGTGCCAGCAGTGTACCTAGCGGGGGCCCTTTCTTC. The V and J genes are TRBV2 and TRBJ2-1, with 10 bases identical to TRBD2. Germline V gives CDR1 SNHLY, CDR2 FYNNEI. This CDR3 contains 12 residues. J lost 16 bases, V lost 4 bases, and 7 bases had no gene match.

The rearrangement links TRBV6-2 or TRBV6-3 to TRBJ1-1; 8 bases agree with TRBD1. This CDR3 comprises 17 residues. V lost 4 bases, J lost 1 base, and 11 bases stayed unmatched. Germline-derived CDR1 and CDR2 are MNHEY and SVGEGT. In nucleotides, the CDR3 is TGTGCCAGCAGTTCCCGGACAGGGAATGTAGGGAACACTGAAGCTTTCTTT. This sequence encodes CASSSRTGNVGNTEAFF.

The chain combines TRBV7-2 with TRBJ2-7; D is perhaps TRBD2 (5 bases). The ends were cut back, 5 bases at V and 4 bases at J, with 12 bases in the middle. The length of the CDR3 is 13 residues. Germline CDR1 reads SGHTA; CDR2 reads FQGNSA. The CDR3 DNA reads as TGTGCCAGCAGCCAACAGCGAGGGTACGAGCAGTACTTC. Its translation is CASSQQRGYEQYF.

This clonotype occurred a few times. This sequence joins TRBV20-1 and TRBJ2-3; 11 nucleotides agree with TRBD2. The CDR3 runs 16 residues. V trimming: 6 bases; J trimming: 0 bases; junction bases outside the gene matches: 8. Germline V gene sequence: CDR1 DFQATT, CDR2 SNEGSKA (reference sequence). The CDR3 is CSATLTSGASTDTQYF. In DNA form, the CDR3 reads TGCAGTGCCACCTTGACTAGCGGGGCGAGCACAGATACGCAGTATTTT.

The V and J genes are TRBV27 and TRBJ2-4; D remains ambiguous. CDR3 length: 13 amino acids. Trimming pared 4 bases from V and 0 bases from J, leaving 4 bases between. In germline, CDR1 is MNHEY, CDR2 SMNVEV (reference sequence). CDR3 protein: CASSYLAKNIQYF. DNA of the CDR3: TGTGCCAGCAGTTACCTAGCCAAAAACATTCAGTACTTC.

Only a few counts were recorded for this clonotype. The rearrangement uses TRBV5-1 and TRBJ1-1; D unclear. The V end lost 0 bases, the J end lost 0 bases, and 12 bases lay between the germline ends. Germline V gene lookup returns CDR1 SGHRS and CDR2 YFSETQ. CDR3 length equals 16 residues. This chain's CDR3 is CASSLGSGTMNTEAFF. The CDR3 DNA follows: TGCGCCAGCAGCTTGGGGTCGGGCACCATGAACACTGAAGCTTTCTTT.

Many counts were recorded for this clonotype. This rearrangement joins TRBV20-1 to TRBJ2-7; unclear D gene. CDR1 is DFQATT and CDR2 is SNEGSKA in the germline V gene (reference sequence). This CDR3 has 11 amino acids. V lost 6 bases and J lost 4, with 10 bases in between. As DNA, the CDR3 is TGCAGTGCCTTGAAAGCGTACGAGCAGTACTTC. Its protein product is CSALKAYEQYF.

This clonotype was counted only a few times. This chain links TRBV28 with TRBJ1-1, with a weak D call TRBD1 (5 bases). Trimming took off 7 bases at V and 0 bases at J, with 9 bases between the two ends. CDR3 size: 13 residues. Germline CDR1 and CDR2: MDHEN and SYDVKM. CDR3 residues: CASTRELNTEAFF. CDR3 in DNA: TGTGCCAGCACCAGGGAATTGAACACTGAAGCTTTCTTT.

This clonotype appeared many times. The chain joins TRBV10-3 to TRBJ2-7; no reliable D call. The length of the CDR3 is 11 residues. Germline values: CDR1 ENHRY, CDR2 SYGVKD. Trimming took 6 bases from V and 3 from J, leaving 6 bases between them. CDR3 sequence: CAISKSYEQYF. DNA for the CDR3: TGTGCCATCAGCAAGAGCTACGAGCAGTACTTC.

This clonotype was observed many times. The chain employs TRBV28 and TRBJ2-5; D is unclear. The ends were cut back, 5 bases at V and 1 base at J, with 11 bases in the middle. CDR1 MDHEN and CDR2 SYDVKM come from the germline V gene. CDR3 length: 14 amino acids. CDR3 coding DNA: TGTGCCAGCAGTGGAGACGAAAGCCAAGAGACCCAGTACTTC. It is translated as CASSGDESQETQYF. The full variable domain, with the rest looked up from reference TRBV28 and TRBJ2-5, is DVKVTQSSRYLVKRTGEKVFLECVQDMDHENMFWYRQDPGLGLRLIYFSYDVKMKEKGDIPEGYSVSREKKERFSLILESASTNQTSMYLCASSGDESQETQYFGPGTRLLVL.

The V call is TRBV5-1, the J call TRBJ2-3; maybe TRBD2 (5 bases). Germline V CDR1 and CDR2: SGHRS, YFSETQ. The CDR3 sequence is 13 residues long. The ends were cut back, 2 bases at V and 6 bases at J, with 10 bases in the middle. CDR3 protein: CASSFEGQDTQYF. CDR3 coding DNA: TGCGCCAGCAGCTTCGAGGGCCAGGATACGCAGTATTTT.

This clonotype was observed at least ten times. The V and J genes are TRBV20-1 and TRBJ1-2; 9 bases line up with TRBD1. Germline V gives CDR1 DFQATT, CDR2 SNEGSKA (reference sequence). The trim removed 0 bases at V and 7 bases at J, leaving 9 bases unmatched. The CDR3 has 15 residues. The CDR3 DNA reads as TGCAGTGCTAGAGATCCACAGGGGGCCGTTTTTGGCTACACCTTC. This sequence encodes CSARDPQGAVFGYTF.

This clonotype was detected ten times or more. The chain's CDR3 is CASSPRQGAPYEQYF. In DNA form, the CDR3 reads TGTGCCAGCTCACCGAGACAGGGGGCCCCCTACGAGCAGTACTTC. This sequence joins TRBV18 and TRBJ2-7; 10 bases are a match to TRBD1. Per the germline V gene, CDR1 is KGHSH and CDR2 is LQKENI. The CDR3 loop spans 15 amino acids. The trim removed 3 bases at V and 2 bases at J, leaving 4 bases unmatched.

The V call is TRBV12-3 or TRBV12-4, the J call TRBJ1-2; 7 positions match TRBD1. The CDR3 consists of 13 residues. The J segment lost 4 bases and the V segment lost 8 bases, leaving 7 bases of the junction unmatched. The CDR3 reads CASQGGKAYGYTF. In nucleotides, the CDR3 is TGTGCCAGCCAGGGGGGGAAGGCCTATGGCTACACCTTC.

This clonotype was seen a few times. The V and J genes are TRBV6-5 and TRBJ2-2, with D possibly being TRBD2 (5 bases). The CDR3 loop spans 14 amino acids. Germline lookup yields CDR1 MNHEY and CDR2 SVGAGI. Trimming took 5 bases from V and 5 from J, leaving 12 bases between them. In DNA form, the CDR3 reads TGTGCCAGCAGTGCCCCCACGGGAACCGGGGAGCTGTTTTTT. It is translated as CASSAPTGTGELFF.

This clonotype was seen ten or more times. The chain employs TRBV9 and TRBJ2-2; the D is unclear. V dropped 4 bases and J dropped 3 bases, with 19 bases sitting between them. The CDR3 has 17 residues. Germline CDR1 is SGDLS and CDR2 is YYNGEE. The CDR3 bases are TGTGCCAGCAGCTACAACTTTAGGGTGTTGGACACCGGGGAGCTGTTTTTT. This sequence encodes CASSYNFRVLDTGELFF.

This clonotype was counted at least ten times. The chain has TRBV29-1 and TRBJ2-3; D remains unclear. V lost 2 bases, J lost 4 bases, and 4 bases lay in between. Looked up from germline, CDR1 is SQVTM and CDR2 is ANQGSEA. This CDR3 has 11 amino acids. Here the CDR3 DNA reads TGCAGCGTTGAACAACCAGATACGCAGTATTTT. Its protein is CSVEQPDTQYF.

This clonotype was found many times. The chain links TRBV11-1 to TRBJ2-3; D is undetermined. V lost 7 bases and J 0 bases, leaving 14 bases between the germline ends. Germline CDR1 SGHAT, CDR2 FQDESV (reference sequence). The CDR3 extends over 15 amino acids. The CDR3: CASTVLPSSTDTQYF. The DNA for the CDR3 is TGTGCCAGCACCGTGCTACCGTCTAGCACAGATACGCAGTATTTT.

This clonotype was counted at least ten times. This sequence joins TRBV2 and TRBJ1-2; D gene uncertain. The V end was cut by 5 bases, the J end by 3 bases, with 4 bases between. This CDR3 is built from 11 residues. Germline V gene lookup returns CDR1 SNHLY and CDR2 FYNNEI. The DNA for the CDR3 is TGTGCCAGCAGTCCAGACTATGGCTACACCTTC. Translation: CASSPDYGYTF.

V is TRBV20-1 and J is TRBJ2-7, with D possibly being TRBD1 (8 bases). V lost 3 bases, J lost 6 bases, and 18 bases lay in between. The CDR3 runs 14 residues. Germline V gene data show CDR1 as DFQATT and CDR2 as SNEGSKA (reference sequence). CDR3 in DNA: TGCAGTGCTAGCCCTACAGGGGGAGGGGGCGAGCAGTACTTC. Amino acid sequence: CSASPTGGGGEQYF.